A single sample is the source of the 19 T cell receptor beta chains below, sequenced in a study of glioma-infiltrating T cells. TCR alpha and beta CDR3 regions were amplified from RNA using iRepertoire nested multiplex PCR. TCRdb processed the multiplex PCR reads anew with MiXCR; each CDR3 protein has one entry. This sample yields over 100,000 distinct CDR3 sequences, of which 20% to 25% are seen a single time; about 30% belongs to the top ten. The source material was glioma tissue, nonneoplastic brain tissue, or PBMCs (not recorded which). These receptors all stem from a human donor with low-grade glioma or glioblastoma, undergoing nonglioma brain surgery, or in good health (not recorded which).

Notes on this clonotype: The conserved phenylalanine or tryptophan is not found at the CDR3 terminus, so this likely reflects a read error. V and J are TRBV20-1 and TRBJ1-1, with D uncertain. V lost 2 bases, J lost 8 bases, and 12 bases lay in between. The CDR3 totals 12 residues. CDR1 is DFQATT and CDR2 is SNEGSKA in the germline V gene (reference sequence). CDR3 region: CSARRGTTEAFS. The CDR3 coding sequence is TGCAGTGCTAGACGGGGTACGACGGAAGCTTTCTCT.

This clonotype was picked up many times. V is TRBV11-2 and J is TRBJ2-5; 7 bases line up with TRBD1. Looked up from germline, CDR1 is SGHAT and CDR2 is FQNNGV. The V gene end was trimmed by 1 base and the J gene end by 3 bases; junction bases not matched to a gene: 8. The CDR3 has 16 residues. CDR3 in amino acids: CASSLAKMTGKETQYF. The DNA for the CDR3 is TGTGCCAGCAGCTTAGCCAAGATGACAGGGAAAGAGACCCAGTACTTC.

This rearrangement joins TRBV7-8 to TRBJ2-7; D may be TRBD2 (5 bases). Germline CDR1 SGHVS, CDR2 FQNEAQ. The length of the CDR3 is 12 residues. The ends were cut back, 7 bases at V and 0 bases at J, with 7 bases in the middle. The CDR3 loop is CASTGSSYEQYF. CDR3 coding DNA: TGTGCCAGCACGGGATCCTCCTACGAGCAGTACTTC.

This clonotype has a count of ten or more. The V gene is TRBV24-1, the J gene TRBJ2-2, with TRBD1 as a possible D gene (5 bases). CDR1 is KGHDR and CDR2 is SFDVKD in the germline V gene. CDR3 length: 13 amino acids. Deletions cut 7 bases from V and 4 bases from J, with 9 bases between. CDR3 amino acids: CATRGRATGELFF. Written as DNA, the CDR3 is TGTGCCACCAGGGGCAGGGCCACCGGGGAGCTGTTTTTT.

This clonotype showed up many times. This sequence joins TRBV27 and TRBJ2-7, with 7 bases matching TRBD1. V lost 1 base and J lost 0; bases outside the gene matches: 3. The germline gives CDR1 MNHEY, CDR2 SMNVEV (reference sequence). CDR3 length: 15 residues. The CDR3 coding sequence is TGTGCCAGCAGTTTATGGGGACAGAACTCCTACGAGCAGTACTTC. This translates into CASSLWGQNSYEQYF.

This clonotype showed up many times. The DNA of the CDR3 is TGTGCCACCAGTGAGACTAGCGGGAGCCCGGGGAATGAGCAGTTCTTC. This codes for CATSETSGSPGNEQFF. The chain is built from TRBV24-1 and TRBJ2-1; 12 bases are a match to TRBD2. The CDR3 spans 16 residues. Germline V gene sequence: CDR1 KGHDR, CDR2 SFDVKD. V was clipped by 4 bases and J by 7 bases; unmatched bases: 7.

With respect to this clonotype: The germline gene is not matched at one end of the junction; a read error may be the cause. The chain has TRBV27 and TRBJ2-7; the D is unclear. CDR1 is MNHEY, CDR2 SMNVEV, per germline (reference sequence). The CDR3 spans 15 residues. Here the CDR3 DNA reads TGTGCCAGCAGTTTCCCAGGCCAAAGCTCCTACGGGCAGTACTTC. This sequence encodes CASSFPGQSSYGQYF.

This clonotype was recorded at least ten times. The chain recombines TRBV7-9 with TRBJ1-3; TRBD1 matches at 8 bases. This CDR3 is built from 16 residues. Germline V gene lookup returns CDR1 SEHNR and CDR2 FQNEAQ (reference sequence). With 4 bases clipped from V and 0 bases from J, the junction kept 5 bases outside the gene matches. Here the CDR3 reads CASSSWTGTSGNTIYF. CDR3 nucleotide sequence: TGTGCCAGCAGCTCCTGGACAGGGACCTCTGGAAACACCATATATTTT.

This clonotype was recorded many times. This chain uses TRBV7-9 with TRBJ2-7, with D possibly being TRBD2 (6 bases). The V gene's germline CDR1 is SEHNR and CDR2 FQNEAQ (reference sequence). V lost 5 bases and J lost 6, with 17 bases in between. CDR3 size: 14 residues. The CDR3 here is CASSGPGRGREQYF. In DNA form, the CDR3 reads TGTGCCAGCAGCGGTCCGGGGCGGGGTCGCGAGCAGTACTTC.

This sequence joins TRBV6-5 and TRBJ2-1; D gene unclear. The V gene lost 5 bases and the J gene lost 2 bases, with 10 bases spanning the gap. The CDR3 has 14 amino acids. The germline V gene encodes CDR1 MNHEY and CDR2 SVGAGI. The CDR3 DNA follows: TGTGCCAGCAGTGACGGGTACACCTACAATGAGCAGTTCTTC. Translation: CASSDGYTYNEQFF.

This clonotype was seen repeatedly, ten times or more. The chain uses TRBV29-1 and TRBJ2-2; D remains ambiguous. The CDR3 is 14 residues long. The germline CDR1 and CDR2 sequences are SQVTM and ANQGSEA. V lost 5 bases and J 4 bases, leaving 14 bases between the germline ends. CDR3: CSVSRVGSTGELFF. CDR3 DNA sequence: TGCAGCGTTAGTCGAGTGGGAAGCACCGGGGAGCTGTTTTTT.

This clonotype was found many times. V is TRBV6-2 or TRBV6-3 and J is TRBJ1-5; D is unresolved. Germline V gene data show CDR1 as MNHEY and CDR2 as SVGEGT. The CDR3 contains 14 residues. The V end was cut by 6 bases, the J end by 0 bases, with 9 bases between. CDR3 in DNA: TGTGCCAGCAGATCACGCCTTAGCAATCAGCCCCAGCATTTT. Its protein is CASRSRLSNQPQHF.

This clonotype has only one observation. A read error is possible here, since a much larger clone lies one base away. The rearrangement uses TRBV19 and TRBJ1-5; D gene uncertain. Trimming cost V 10 bases and J 2 bases, with 9 bases left between them. Germline V gives CDR1 LNHDA, CDR2 SQIVND (reference sequence). This CDR3 contains 12 residues. CDR3 in DNA: TGTGCCACCTCGATTCGCAATCAGCCCCAGCATTTT. This encodes CATSIRNQPQHF.

As for this clonotype: This clone may be a read error of a much larger clone one base away. The chain combines TRBV7-9 with TRBJ1-3; D is uncertain. The V gene lost 5 bases and the J gene lost 0 bases, with 11 bases spanning the gap. Germline loops: CDR1 SEHNR, CDR2 FQNEAQ (reference sequence). There are 15 residues in the CDR3. The CDR3 nucleotides are TGTGCCAGCAGCACGAAAGTGAGCTCTGGAAACACCATATATTTT. Its protein is CASSTKVSSGNTIYF.

In this sample, this clonotype turned up a few times. V gene TRBV11-2 combines with J gene TRBJ2-5, with 14 bases aligning to TRBD2. The V segment lost 5 bases and the J segment 4 bases; nucleotides outside the gene matches: 6. The CDR3 totals 16 residues. Germline V gene data show CDR1 as SGHAT and CDR2 as FQNNGV. The DNA for the CDR3 is TGTGCCAGCAGCGAGCGACTAGCGGGAGGGCTAGAGACCCAGTACTTC. It translates to CASSERLAGGLETQYF.

This clonotype was observed many times. The chain recombines TRBV7-3 with TRBJ1-5; D is unresolved. V was cut by 3 bases and J by 3 bases, with 6 bases left in between. CDR1 is SGHTA, CDR2 FQGTGA, per germline. The CDR3 extends over 13 amino acids. The CDR3 here is CASSLTVNQPQHF. The CDR3 DNA follows: TGTGCCAGCAGCTTGACCGTCAATCAGCCCCAGCATTTT.

The chain carries TRBV7-6 and TRBJ2-3; the match to TRBD1 covers 7 bases. Germline trimming cut 3 bases from V and 2 bases from J; bases unmatched to any gene: 2. The V gene's germline CDR1 is SGHVS and CDR2 FNYEAQ. The CDR3 extends over 14 amino acids. CDR3 loop: CASSFGTDTDTQYF. DNA of the CDR3: TGTGCCAGCAGCTTCGGGACAGACACAGATACGCAGTATTTT.

The table lists this clonotype with many counts. The rearrangement uses TRBV7-9 and TRBJ1-6, with D uncertain. Germline-derived CDR1 and CDR2 are SEHNR and FQNEAQ (reference sequence). This CDR3 spans 14 amino acids. The V and J ends lost 1 base and 7 bases respectively, with 8 bases between them. The CDR3 DNA follows: TGTGCCAGCAGCTTAGGAACTCCGAATTCACCCCTCCACTTT. Protein: CASSLGTPNSPLHF.

This clonotype has at least ten counts. The chain combines TRBV20-1 with TRBJ2-1; D is unclear. CDR3 size: 11 residues. V shed 3 bases and J shed 10 bases, with 10 bases lying between them. The germline CDR1 and CDR2 sequences are DFQATT and SNEGSKA (reference sequence). CDR3 DNA sequence: TGCAGTGCTAGTTATCTGACCGAGCAGTTCTTC. Translating it yields CSASYLTEQFF.